What follows are 10 T cell receptor beta chains derived from one specimen sequenced in a study of Graves' ophthalmopathy and Graves' hyperthyroidism. Amplification from RNA transcripts yielded the TCR beta CDR3 regions. HTBI-primed first-round RT-PCR preceded second-round multiplex PCR. TCRdb independently ran MiXCR on the multiplex PCR reads; one entry per CDR3 protein. The repertoire holds about 1.2 million distinct CDR3 sequences, with less than 45% as singletons. What was sequenced was peripheral blood or thyroid tissue (not recorded which). Receptors originate from an adult man with Graves' hyperthyroidism.

V and J are TRBV5-6 and TRBJ2-5, with 8 nucleotides matching TRBD1. The CDR3 covers 16 residues. With 4 bases clipped from V and 7 bases from J, the junction kept 15 bases outside the gene matches. In germline, CDR1 is SGHDT, CDR2 YYEEEE. DNA for the CDR3: TGTGCCAGCAGCGAGGACAGGGTTCGGCTGGGAGGGACCCAGTACTTC. Its translation: CASSEDRVRLGGTQYF.

This clonotype showed up many times. The chain is built from TRBV15 and TRBJ2-5; 9 bases are shared with TRBD2. The trim removed 5 bases at V and 5 bases at J, leaving 9 bases unmatched. CDR3 size: 15 residues. CDR1 is LNHNV, CDR2 YYDKDF, per germline (reference sequence). The CDR3 coding sequence is TGTGCCACCAGCGAGGGGGCGGGGGGGCTCGAGACCCAGTACTTC. The encoded protein is CATSEGAGGLETQYF.

This chain uses TRBV20-1 with TRBJ2-7, with D perhaps TRBD1 (6 bases). This CDR3 comprises 13 residues. Germline-derived CDR1 and CDR2 are DFQATT and SNEGSKA (reference sequence). V was cut by 4 bases and J by 2 bases, with 12 bases left in between. CDR3 sequence reads: CSATGTTTYEQYF. In nucleotides, the CDR3 is TGCAGTGCTACCGGGACAACGACCTACGAGCAGTACTTC.

The chain carries TRBV11-2 and TRBJ1-1; D is unclear. The CDR3 runs to 12 residues. V was cut by 6 bases and J by 3 bases, with 8 bases left in between. CDR1 SGHAT and CDR2 FQNNGV come from the germline V gene. The CDR3 DNA sequence: TGTGCCAGCAGTCCTTTGTACACTGAAGCTTTCTTT. Translation: CASSPLYTEAFF.

On this clonotype: This may arise from a read error, as a much more abundant clone is one base away. The rearrangement joins TRBV9 to TRBJ1-5; weak D call: TRBD1 (5 bases). Germline CDR1 and CDR2: SGDLS and YYNGEE. Trimming removed 4 bases at V and 6 bases at J, with 14 bases between. This CDR3 has 14 residues. The CDR3 spells CASSPTREGQPQHF. The CDR3 bases are TGTGCCAGCAGCCCAACCAGGGAGGGTCAGCCCCAGCATTTT. The whole variable domain, remainder taken from reference TRBV9 and TRBJ1-5, is DSGVTQTPKHLITATGQRVTLRCSPRSGDLSVYWYQQSLDQGLQFLIQYYNGEERAKGNILERFSAQQFPDLHSELNLSSLELGDSALYFCASSPTREGQPQHFGDGTRLSIL.

V is TRBV10-3 and J is TRBJ1-2, with D unclear. Trimming took 5 bases from V and 4 from J, leaving 11 bases between them. CDR3 size: 13 residues. The germline gives CDR1 ENHRY, CDR2 SYGVKD. The CDR3 DNA follows: TGTGCCATCAGTCAGGACTCGGGCTATGGCTACACCTTC. It is translated as CAISQDSGYGYTF.

Details on this clonotype: This may come from a read error, since a much larger clone is one base off. The chain's CDR3 is CTSSSGQGINQPQHF. CDR3 coding DNA: TGTACCAGCAGCTCAGGACAGGGGATCAATCAGCCCCAGCATTTT. V usage is TRBV7-8 and J usage is TRBJ1-5, with 9 bases that match TRBD1. There are 15 residues in the CDR3. Germline V lookup: CDR1 SGHVS, CDR2 FQNEAQ. Based on the CDR3 plus reference TRBV7-8 and TRBJ1-5, the full variable domain is GAGVSQSPRYKVAKRGQDVALRCDPISGHVSLFWYQQALGQGPEFLTYFQNEAQLDKSGLPSDRFFAERPEGSVSTLKIQRTQQEDSAVYLCTSSSGQGINQPQHFGDGTRLSIL.

On this clonotype: With a much larger clone just one base away, this may be a read error. The rearrangement joins TRBV2 to TRBJ2-5, with D unresolved. This CDR3 has 9 residues. The germline V gene has CDR1 SNHLY and CDR2 FYNNEI. Trimming pared 5 bases from V and 6 bases from J, leaving 1 base between. DNA for the CDR3: TGTGCCAGCAGTAAGACCCAGTACTTC. Its translation: CASSKTQYF.

This clonotype was seen more than once but under ten times. The J gene is TRBJ1-6, the V gene TRBV20-1, with TRBD1 matching over 9 bases. This CDR3 has 17 amino acids. Germline trimming cut 1 base from V and 7 bases from J; bases unmatched to any gene: 11. The germline CDR1 and CDR2 sequences are DFQATT and SNEGSKA (reference sequence). CDR3 DNA: TGCAGTGCTAGAGCCGGGCCGGGACAGGGTAACAATTCACCCCTCCACTTT. Encoded protein: CSARAGPGQGNNSPLHF.

In this sample, this clonotype turned up many times. V gene TRBV19 combines with J gene TRBJ2-7; possible D gene TRBD2, 5 bases. V dropped 3 bases and J dropped 5 bases, with 11 bases sitting between them. Looked up from germline, CDR1 is LNHDA and CDR2 is SQIVND (reference sequence). The CDR3 has 13 residues. The CDR3 DNA follows: TGTGCCAGTAGTATGGAGGCCCGGGACGAGCAGTACTTC. Translated, it gives CASSMEARDEQYF.